Below, one T cell receptor beta chain is given with its context. Antigen unknown. Germline V CDR1 and CDR2: LNHDA, SQIVND (reference sequence). CDR3 length: 17 residues. J lost 7 bases, V lost 3 bases, and 10 bases had no gene match. This sample was included in a study of T cells in Graves' hyperthyroidism and ophthalmopathy. Using RNA transcripts as the source, TCR beta CDR3 regions were amplified. The TCR CDR3 first-round RT-PCR relied on the HTBI primer set. MiXCR, run by TCRdb on the multiplex PCR reads, gives a single entry per CDR3 protein. This table holds fewer than 650,000 distinct CDR3 sequences, approximately 14% found once. Study observations and caveats: The model anticipated ophthalmopathy a median about six months pre-onset.

The receptor comes from a woman in her 30s with Graves' hyperthyroidism that later progressed to Graves' ophthalmopathy. This chain joins TRBV19 and TRBJ1-5, with TRBD1 matching 12 bases. Sequenced sample: blood. CDR3 in amino acids: CASSIHGTGGGWQPQHF. Written as DNA, the CDR3 is TGTGCCAGTAGTATCCATGGGACAGGGGGCGGGTGGCAGCCCCAGCATTTT.